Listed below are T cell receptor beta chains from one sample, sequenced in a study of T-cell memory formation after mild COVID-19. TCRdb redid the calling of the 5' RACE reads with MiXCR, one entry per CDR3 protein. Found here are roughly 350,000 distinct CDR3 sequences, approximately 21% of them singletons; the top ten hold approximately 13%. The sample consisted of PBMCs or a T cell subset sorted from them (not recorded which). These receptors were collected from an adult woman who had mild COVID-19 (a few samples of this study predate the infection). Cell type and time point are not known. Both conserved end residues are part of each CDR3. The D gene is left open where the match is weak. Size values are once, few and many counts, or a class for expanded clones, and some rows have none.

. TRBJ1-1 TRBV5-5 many TGTGCCAGCAGCTATGATCTGAACACTGAAGCTTTCTTT CASSYDLNTEAFF
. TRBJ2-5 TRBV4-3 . TGCGCCAGCAGCCAAGATGCCGCAGGGGCGGGTTGGGAGACCCAGTACTTC CASSQDAAGAGWETQYF
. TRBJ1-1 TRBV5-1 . TGCGCCAGCAGCAGTGGTGTAGGCACTGAAGCTTTCTTT CASSSGVGTEAFF
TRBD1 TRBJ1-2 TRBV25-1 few TGTGCCAGCAGTGGACACAGGGGTGGCTACACCTTC CASSGHRGGYTF
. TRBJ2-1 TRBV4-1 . TGCGCCAGCAGCCAGGAGTACAATGAGCAGTTCTTC CASSQEYNEQFF
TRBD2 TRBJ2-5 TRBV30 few TGTGCCTGGAGTGTATCCCGGACTAGCGGGAGACGACTGTCACAAGAGACCCAGTACTTC CAWSVSRTSGRRLSQETQYF
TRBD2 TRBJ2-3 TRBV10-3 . TGTGCCATCAGTGAGAGCCCGGGACTAGCCTCGACAGATACGCAGTATTTT CAISESPGLASTDTQYF
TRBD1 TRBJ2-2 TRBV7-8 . TGTGCCAGCAGCTTAGAAGCAAGGGACAGTCTAATCGGGGACACCGGGGAGCTGTTTTTT CASSLEARDSLIGDTGELFF
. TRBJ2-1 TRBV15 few TGTGCCACCAGCAGAGATCGGGGATACAATGAGCAGTTCTTC CATSRDRGYNEQFF
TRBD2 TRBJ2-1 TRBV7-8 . TGTGCCAGCAGCGCATCCCCTAGCGGGGCCTACAATGAGCAGTTCTTC CASSASPSGAYNEQFF
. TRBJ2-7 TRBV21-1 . TGTGCCAGCAGCATGTTGTGTTTCTACGAGCAGTACTTC CASSMLCFYEQYF
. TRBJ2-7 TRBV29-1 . TGCAGCGTTTTCGGGGGCTACGGCGAGCAGTACTTC CSVFGGYGEQYF
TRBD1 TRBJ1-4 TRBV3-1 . TGTGCCAGCAGCTCCCGGGGACAGCTCCATGAAAAACTGTTTTTT CASSSRGQLHEKLFF
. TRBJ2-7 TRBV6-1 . TGTGCCAGCAGTGATCCGCTCTCCTACGAGCAGTACTTC CASSDPLSYEQYF
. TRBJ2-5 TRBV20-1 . TGCAGTGCTAGAGTCCCGGGGCACGAGACCCAGTACTTC CSARVPGHETQYF
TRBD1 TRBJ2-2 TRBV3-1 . TGTGCCAGCAGCCAAGCAGGACAGGCGCACACCGGGGAGCTGTTTTTT CASSQAGQAHTGELFF
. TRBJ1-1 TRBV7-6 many TGTGCCAGCAGCTCCCAAAGGGGCACTGAAGCTTTCTTT CASSSQRGTEAFF
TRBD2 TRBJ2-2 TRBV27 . TGTGCCAGCAGTCAACGGACCGGAAAGGTAGCGGGTCACACCGGGGAGCTGTTTTTT CASSQRTGKVAGHTGELFF
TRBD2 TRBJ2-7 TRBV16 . TGTGCCAGCCGAGGGGCTAGCGGGAGTGGAGGGCAGTACTTC CASRGASGSGGQYF
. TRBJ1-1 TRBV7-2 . TGTGCCAGCAGCCGGGGTAGGGTGGCTGAAGCTTTCTTT CASSRGRVAEAFF
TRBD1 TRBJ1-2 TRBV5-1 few TGCGCCAGCAGCGACAGGGCGATGAACTATGGCTACACCTTC CASSDRAMNYGYTF
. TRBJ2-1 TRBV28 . TGTGCCAGCAGCCCAGACTTTTACAATGAGCAGTTCTTC CASSPDFYNEQFF
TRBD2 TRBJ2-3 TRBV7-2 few TGTGCCAGCAGCCAGGGACTAGCGGGAGGATCAGATACGCAGTATTTT CASSQGLAGGSDTQYF
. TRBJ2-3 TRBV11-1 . TGTGCCAGCAGCCAATCATCGGATACGCAGTATTTT CASSQSSDTQYF
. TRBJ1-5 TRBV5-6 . TGTGCCAGCAGCCTTGGATGGGGGAATAGCAATCAGCCCCAGCATTTT CASSLGWGNSNQPQHF
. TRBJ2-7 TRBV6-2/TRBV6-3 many TGTGCCAGCAGCCGGGACGGCTCCTACGAGCAGTACTTC CASSRDGSYEQYF
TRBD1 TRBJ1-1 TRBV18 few TGTGCCAGCTCACCTACGGACAGGGGGATGAACACTGAAGCTTTCTTT CASSPTDRGMNTEAFF
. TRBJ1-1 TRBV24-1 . TGTGCCACCAGTGACCGACAGTCCACTGAAGCTTTCTTT CATSDRQSTEAFF
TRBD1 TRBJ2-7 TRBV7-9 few TGTGCCAGCAGCTTTACCGACAGGGGACGCTACGAGCAGTACTTC CASSFTDRGRYEQYF
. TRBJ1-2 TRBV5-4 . TGTGCCAGCAGCGAGGTTCAGGGAGGCTATGGCTACACCTTC CASSEVQGGYGYTF
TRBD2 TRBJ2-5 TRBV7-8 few TGTGCCAGCAGCTACCGACCGGGAGGCGAGACCCAGTACTTC CASSYRPGGETQYF
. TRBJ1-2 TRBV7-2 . TGTGCCAGCAGTTTCGGGGGGGCAGGCTATGGCTACACCTTC CASSFGGAGYGYTF
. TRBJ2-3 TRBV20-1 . TGCAGTGCTAGTCTCGGTATCGATACGCAGTATTTT CSASLGIDTQYF
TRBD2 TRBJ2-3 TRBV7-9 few TGTGCCAGCAGGCCAGGACTAGCGGGGATCACAGATACGCAGTATTTT CASRPGLAGITDTQYF
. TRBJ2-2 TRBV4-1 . TGCGCCAGCAGCCAAGTTCCATTAGCTGGGAACACCGGGGAGCTGTTTTTT CASSQVPLAGNTGELFF
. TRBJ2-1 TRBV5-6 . TGTGCCAGCTATGACTTGTTACGGTACAATGAGCAGTTCTTC CASYDLLRYNEQFF
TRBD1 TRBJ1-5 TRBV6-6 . TGTGCCAGCAGTTGGGGACAGGGAACGGCAGGCAATCAGCCCCAGCATTTT CASSWGQGTAGNQPQHF
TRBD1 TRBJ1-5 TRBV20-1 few TGCAGTACACAGGGGGCGAAGGTCAATCAGCCCCAGCATTTT CSTQGAKVNQPQHF
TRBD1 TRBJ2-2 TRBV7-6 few TGTGCCAGCAGCTTTGGCCCGGGACAGACGAACACCGGGGAGCTGTTTTTT CASSFGPGQTNTGELFF
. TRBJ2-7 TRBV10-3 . TGTGCCATCAGTGGAAGCGGTTTAATGTCCTACGAGCAGTACTTC CAISGSGLMSYEQYF
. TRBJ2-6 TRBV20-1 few TGCAGTGCTAGAGTTGGCGGGGCGCCGGGCTCTGGGGCCAACGTCCTGACTTTC CSARVGGAPGSGANVLTF
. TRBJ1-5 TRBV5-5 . TGTGCCAGCAGCATGGGCGGGGGGGCGCGGCAGCCCCAGCATTTT CASSMGGGARQPQHF
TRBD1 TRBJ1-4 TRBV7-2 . TGTGCCAGCAGTCCTCAGGGGGTGGAAAAACTGTTTTTT CASSPQGVEKLFF
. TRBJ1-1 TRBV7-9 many TGTGCCAGCAGCGCTCCCGGGACGGGCAACACTGAAGCTTTCTTT CASSAPGTGNTEAFF
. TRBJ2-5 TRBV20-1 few TGCAGTGCTAGAGATCTAGAGGGGGAGACCCAGTACTTC CSARDLEGETQYF
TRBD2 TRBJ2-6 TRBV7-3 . TGTGCCAGCAGCTTAATAGCGGGGCACTCTGGGGCCAACGTCCTGACTTTC CASSLIAGHSGANVLTF
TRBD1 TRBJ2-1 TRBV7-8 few TGTGCCAGCAGCCTATGGACAGGGGATAGCAATGAGCAGTTCTTC CASSLWTGDSNEQFF
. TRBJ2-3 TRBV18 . TGTGCCAGCTCACAATCGCCGGGACACAGCTTCACAGATACGCAGTATTTT CASSQSPGHSFTDTQYF
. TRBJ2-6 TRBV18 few TGTGCCAGCTCAGCTGCTGGCTTTGGGGCCAACGTCCTGACTTTC CASSAAGFGANVLTF
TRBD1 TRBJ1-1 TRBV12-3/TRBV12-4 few TGTGCCAGCAGGGGACAGGGAGCCACTGAAGCTTTCTTT CASRGQGATEAFF
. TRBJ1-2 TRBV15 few TGTGCCACCAGCAGAGAGCGGCGACGAGGGACCTCCTATGGCTACACCTTC CATSRERRRGTSYGYTF
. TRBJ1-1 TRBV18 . TGTGCCAGCTCACCAAACATGAACACTGAAGCTTTCTTT CASSPNMNTEAFF
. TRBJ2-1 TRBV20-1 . TGCAGTGCTAGAGATCCCCGCCCGGGGGTCGACAATGAGCAGTTCTTC CSARDPRPGVDNEQFF
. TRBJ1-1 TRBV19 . TGTGCCAGTAGTATTTACTCCGGCCGGGACACTGAAGCTTTCTTT CASSIYSGRDTEAFF
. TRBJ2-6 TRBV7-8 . TGTGCCAGCAGCTTCTTTCGAGGGAGCTCTGGGGCCAACGTCCTGACTTTC CASSFFRGSSGANVLTF
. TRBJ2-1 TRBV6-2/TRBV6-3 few TGTGCCAGCAGTTACTCGCTGACCGGTGAGCAGTTCTTC CASSYSLTGEQFF
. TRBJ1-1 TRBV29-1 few TGCAGCTTATGGACAGAGAGGGCAGAAGCTTTCTTT CSLWTERAEAFF
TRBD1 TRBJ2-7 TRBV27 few TGTGCCAGCAGTGAGGGGACAGGGCTAAATTACGAGCAGTACTTC CASSEGTGLNYEQYF
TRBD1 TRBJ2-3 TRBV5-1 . TGCGCCAGCAGCAATCAACCGGGACAGGGGGCAAATACGCAGTATTTT CASSNQPGQGANTQYF